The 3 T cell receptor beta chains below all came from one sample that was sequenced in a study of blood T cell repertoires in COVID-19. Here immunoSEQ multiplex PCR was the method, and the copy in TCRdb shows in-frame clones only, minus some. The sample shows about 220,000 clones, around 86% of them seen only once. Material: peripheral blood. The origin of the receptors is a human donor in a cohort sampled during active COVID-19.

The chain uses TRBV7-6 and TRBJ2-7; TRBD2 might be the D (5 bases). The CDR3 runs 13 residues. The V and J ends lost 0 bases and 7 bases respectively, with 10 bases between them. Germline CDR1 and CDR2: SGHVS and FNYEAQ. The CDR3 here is CASSLADFREQYF. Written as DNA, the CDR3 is TGTGCCAGCAGCTTAGCGGACTTCAGGGAGCAGTACTTC.

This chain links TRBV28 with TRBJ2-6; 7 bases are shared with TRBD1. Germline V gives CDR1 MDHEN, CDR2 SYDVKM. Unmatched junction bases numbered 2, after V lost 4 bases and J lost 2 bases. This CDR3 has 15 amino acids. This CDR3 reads CASSSQGAGANVLTF. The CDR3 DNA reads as TGTGCCAGCAGTTCTCAGGGGGCTGGGGCCAACGTCCTGACTTTC.

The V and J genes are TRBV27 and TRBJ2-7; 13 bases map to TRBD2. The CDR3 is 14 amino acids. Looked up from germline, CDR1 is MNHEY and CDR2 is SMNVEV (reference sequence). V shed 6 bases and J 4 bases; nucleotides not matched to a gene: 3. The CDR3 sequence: CASRRTSGSYEQYF. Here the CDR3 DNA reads TGTGCCAGCAGGAGGACTAGCGGGAGTTACGAGCAGTACTTC.